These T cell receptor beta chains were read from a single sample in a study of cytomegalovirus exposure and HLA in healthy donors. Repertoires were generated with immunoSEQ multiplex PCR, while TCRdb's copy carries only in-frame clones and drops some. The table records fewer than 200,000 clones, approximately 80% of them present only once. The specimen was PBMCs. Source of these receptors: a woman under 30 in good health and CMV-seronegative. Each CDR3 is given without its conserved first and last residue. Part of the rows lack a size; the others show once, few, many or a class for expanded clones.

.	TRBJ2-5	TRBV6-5	ASSYQGPGETQY
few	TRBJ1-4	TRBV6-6	ASSDRGGAGEKLF
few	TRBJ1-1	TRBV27	ASSTQGALTEAF
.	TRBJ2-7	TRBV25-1	ASSPGQGVEQY
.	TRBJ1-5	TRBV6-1	ASRPRGGQPQH
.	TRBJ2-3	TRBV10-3	AISAAPGLAGGTDTQY
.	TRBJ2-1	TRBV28	ASRDRPTKEQF
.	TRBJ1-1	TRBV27	ASSNLAGGAF
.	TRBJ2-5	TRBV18	ASSPDSYQETQY
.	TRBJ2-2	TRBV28	ASSFRTGELF
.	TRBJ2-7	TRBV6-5	ASSLQGDDEQY
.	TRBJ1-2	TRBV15	ATSRDRQEDT
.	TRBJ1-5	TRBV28	ASNGQGKVMRNQPQH
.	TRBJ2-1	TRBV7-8	ASSLADRGSYNEQF
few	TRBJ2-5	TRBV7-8	ASSPRTAKETQY
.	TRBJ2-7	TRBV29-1	SVSDSTSGQHEQY
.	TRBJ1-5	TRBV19	ASSPSGGNQPQH
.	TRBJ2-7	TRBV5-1	ASSSALQGTTYEQY
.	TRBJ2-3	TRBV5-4	ASSLDLAGLGDTQY
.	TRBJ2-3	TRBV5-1	ASSLERLTDTQY
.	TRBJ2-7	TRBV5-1	ASSLKRVFSYEQY
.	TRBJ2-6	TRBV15	ATSPDSISGANVLT
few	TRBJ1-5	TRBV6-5	ASSYLTGNQPQH
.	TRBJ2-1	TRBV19	ASRARGNSYNEQF
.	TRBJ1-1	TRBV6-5	ASSPLSGSATEAF
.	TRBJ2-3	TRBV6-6	ASRTGSDTQY
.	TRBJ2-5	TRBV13	ASSPRIAGGQETQY
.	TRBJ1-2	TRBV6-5	ASRQGTELGVGYT
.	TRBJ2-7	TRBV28	ASSLLAGGYDEQY
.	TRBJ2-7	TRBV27	ASSPSSGRAWEQY
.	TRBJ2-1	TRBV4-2	ASSLPGQGFNEQF
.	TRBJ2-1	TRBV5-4	ASSFTSYNEQF
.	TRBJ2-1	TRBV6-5	ASSYSGQNFNEQF
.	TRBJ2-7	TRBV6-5	ASSYVDRGNEQY
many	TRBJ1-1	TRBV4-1	ASSQVDLGFVNTEAF
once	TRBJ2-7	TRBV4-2	ASSLKGPGQGYEQY
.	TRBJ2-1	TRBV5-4	ASSLDPGVSNEQF
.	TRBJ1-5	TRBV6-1	ASSLDRQGQH
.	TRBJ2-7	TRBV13	ASSLGPAGGLGEQY
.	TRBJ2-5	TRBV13	ASSLRDRGLQETQY
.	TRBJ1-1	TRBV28	ASKRGSMNTEAF
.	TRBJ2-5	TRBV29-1	SVEVNQETQY
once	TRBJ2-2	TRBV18	ASSPETGTGTGELF
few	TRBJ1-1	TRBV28	ASSTGTGLRAF
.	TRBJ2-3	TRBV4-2	ASSQQAGTGGPDTQY
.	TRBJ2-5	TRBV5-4	ASSWGSLATLQETQY
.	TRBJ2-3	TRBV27	ASRSAGTGPDTQY
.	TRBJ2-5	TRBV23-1	ASSHSTTPTGNMGTQY
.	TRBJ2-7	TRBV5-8	ASSSGAGVSPSYEQY
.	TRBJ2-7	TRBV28	ASSFTSGSGQGHEQY
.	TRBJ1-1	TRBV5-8	ASSLGPEEDTEAF
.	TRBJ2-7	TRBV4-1	ASSQEQLSYEQY
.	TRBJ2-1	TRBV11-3	ASSLFGGEGSNEQF
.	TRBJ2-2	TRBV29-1	SVRTDFLTGELF
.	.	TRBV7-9	ASSPGVGYEQY
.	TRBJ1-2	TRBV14	ASSPDRAPPDEIYGYT